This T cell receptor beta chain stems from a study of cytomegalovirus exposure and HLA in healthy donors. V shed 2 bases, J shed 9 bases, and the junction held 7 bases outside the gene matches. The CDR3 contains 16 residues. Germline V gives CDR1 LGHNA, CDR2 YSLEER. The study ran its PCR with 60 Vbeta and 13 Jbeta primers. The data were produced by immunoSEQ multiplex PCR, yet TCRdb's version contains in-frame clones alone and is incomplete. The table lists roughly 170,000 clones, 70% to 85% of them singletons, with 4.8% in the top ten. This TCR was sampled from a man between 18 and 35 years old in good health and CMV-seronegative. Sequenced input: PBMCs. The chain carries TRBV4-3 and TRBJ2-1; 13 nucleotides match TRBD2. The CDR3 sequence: CASSQTSGRAGGEQFF. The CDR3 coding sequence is TGCGCCAGCAGCCAAACTAGCGGGAGGGCCGGGGGTGAGCAGTTCTTC.